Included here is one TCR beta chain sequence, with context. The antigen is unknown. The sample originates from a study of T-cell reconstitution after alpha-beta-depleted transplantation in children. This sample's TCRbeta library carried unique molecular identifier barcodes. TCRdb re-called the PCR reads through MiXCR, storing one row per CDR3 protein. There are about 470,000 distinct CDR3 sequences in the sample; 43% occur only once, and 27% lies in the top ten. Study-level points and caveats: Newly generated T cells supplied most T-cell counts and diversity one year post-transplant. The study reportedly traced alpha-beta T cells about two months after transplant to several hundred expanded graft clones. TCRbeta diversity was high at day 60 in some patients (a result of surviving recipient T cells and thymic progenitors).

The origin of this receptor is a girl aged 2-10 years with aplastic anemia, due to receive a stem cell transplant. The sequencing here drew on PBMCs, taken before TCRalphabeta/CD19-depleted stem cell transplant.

This chain's CDR3 is CASSRIGQGSTEAFF. Written as DNA, the CDR3 is TGTGCCAGCAGCCGCATCGGACAGGGAAGCACTGAAGCTTTCTTT. The chain carries TRBV12-3 or TRBV12-4 and TRBJ1-1; 8 bases line up with TRBD1. The J segment lost 4 bases and the V segment lost 6 bases, leaving 10 bases of the junction unmatched. The CDR3 extends over 15 amino acids.